This T cell receptor (beta chain) was recovered during a study of T cell repertoires in cytomegalovirus infection. Study information: Indications came from public TCR beta signatures; they pointed to CMV infection and to a matching HLA type.

TCRdb analysed the reads with MiXCR anew, one entry per CDR3 protein. The table shows 230,000 or so distinct CDR3 sequences, with over 15% occurring only once. The material sequenced was CD8+ T cells from PBMCs. The sequence derives from a human donor in good health (CMV status not recorded). Some clones in this sample may be carry-over from other donors' samples.

In DNA form, the CDR3 reads TGTGCCAGCAGGGGGACCGTCCACGAGCAGTACTTC. Its protein product is CASRGTVHEQYF. The chain uses TRBV6-6 and TRBJ2-7; D may match TRBD1 or TRBD2 (5 bases each). There are 12 residues in the CDR3. CDR1 MNHNY and CDR2 SVGAGI come from the germline V gene (reference sequence). V was trimmed by 6 bases and J by 5 bases, leaving 11 bases between them.